The present T cell receptor (beta chain) was sequenced within a study of blood T cell repertoires in COVID-19. Study-wide background: Some COVID-19 samples were acute and others convalescent; all came from the United States, Italy and Spain. Sample material is recorded as cDNA or gDNA derived from T cells, B-cell-depleted T cells, or PBMCs.

Source study methods: For nucleated cells, counts were estimated from reference gene primer amplification. Method: immunoSEQ multiplex PCR; TCRdb's copy keeps in-frame clones and lacks some. The DNA gave D and trimming, while V, J and clone size come from that table. The sample contains over 30,000 clones, almost 90% of which appear only once. Germline-derived CDR1 and CDR2 are MNHEY and SVGAGI. The CDR3 has 14 residues. Unmatched junction bases numbered 10, after V lost 4 bases and J lost 7 bases. Sequencing used peripheral blood. The receptor comes from a man aged 70 or older with acute or convalescent COVID-19. The chain has TRBV6-5 and TRBJ2-7; 7 bases match TRBD2. CDR3 loop: CASSSPGLLGEQYF. DNA for the CDR3: TGTGCCAGCAGTTCGCCGGGACTATTAGGAGAGCAGTACTTC.